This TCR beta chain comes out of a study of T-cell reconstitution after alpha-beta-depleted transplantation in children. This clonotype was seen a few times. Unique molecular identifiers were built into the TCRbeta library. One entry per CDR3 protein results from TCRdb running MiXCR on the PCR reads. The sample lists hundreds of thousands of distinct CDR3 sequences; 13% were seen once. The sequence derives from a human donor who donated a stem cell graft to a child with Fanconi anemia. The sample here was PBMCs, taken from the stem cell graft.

The CDR3 protein is CASRPQGSNQPQHF. The CDR3 region has the DNA TGTGCCAGCAGGCCGCAGGGCAGCAATCAGCCCCAGCATTTT. The J gene is TRBJ1-5, the V gene TRBV6-1, with a tentative D call TRBD1 (5 bases). The CDR3 has 14 residues. V lost 6 bases and J lost 1, with 10 bases in between. Germline CDR1 reads MNHNS; CDR2 reads SASEGT.